Below, 21 T cell receptor beta chains from the same sample are listed, as sequenced in a study of blood T cell repertoires in COVID-19. Using immunoSEQ multiplex PCR, the repertoire was profiled, and TCRdb retains in-frame clones only, with some absent. The sample carries a few hundred thousand clones, roughly 87% recorded once. The sequencing sample was made of PBMCs or T cells enriched from blood (not recorded which). These receptors were obtained from a woman aged 25 to 39 who had recovered from COVID-19.

The chain joins TRBV27 to TRBJ2-3; 9 nucleotides match TRBD2. Germline-derived CDR1 and CDR2 are MNHEY and SMNVEV (reference sequence). The V segment lost 6 bases and the J segment 4 bases; nucleotides outside the gene matches: 14. CDR3 length equals 17 residues. This chain's CDR3 is CASSPLGAGGLSDTQYF. DNA of the CDR3: TGTGCCAGCAGCCCCTTGGGGGCGGGGGGGCTGTCAGATACGCAGTATTTT.

This clone was detected only once. The chain couples TRBV4-2 to TRBJ2-3; a weak D match, TRBD2 (6 bases). The CDR3 contains 16 residues. CDR1 is LGHNA and CDR2 is YNFKEQ in the germline V gene. The V gene lost 1 base and the J gene lost 4 bases, with 15 bases spanning the gap. CDR3 amino acids: CASSQVGAGKADTQYF. The DNA for the CDR3 is TGTGCCAGCAGCCAAGTAGGGGCGGGGAAGGCAGATACGCAGTATTTT.

The V gene is TRBV5-1, the J gene TRBJ1-1; tentative D call: TRBD1 (6 bases). The germline gives CDR1 SGHRS, CDR2 YFSETQ. This CDR3 comprises 13 residues. Trimming removed 0 bases from V and 5 bases from J, with 8 bases in between. This chain's CDR3 is CASSLVGATEAFF. CDR3 nucleotides: TGCGCCAGCAGCTTGGTGGGGGCAACTGAAGCTTTCTTT.

Only one count was recorded for this clone. The CDR3 is CASGGSPLHF. The CDR3 DNA reads TGTGCCAGTGGGGGCTCACCCCTCCACTTT. The chain carries TRBV2 and TRBJ1-6, with D possibly being TRBD1 (6 bases). The ends were cut back, 9 bases at V and 10 bases at J, with 7 bases in the middle. The CDR3 consists of 10 residues. Germline V gene sequence: CDR1 SNHLY, CDR2 FYNNEI.

This sequence joins TRBV3-1 (or the pseudogene TRBV3-2) and TRBJ2-7; TRBD2 is a possible D gene (6 bases). This CDR3 contains 16 residues. Trimming removed 2 bases at V and 2 bases at J, with 16 bases between. From germline, CDR1 is LGHDT and CDR2 YNNKEL (reference sequence). CDR3 amino acids: CASSQMVAWTTYEQYF. In nucleotides, the CDR3 is TGTGCCAGCAGCCAAATGGTGGCTTGGACTACCTACGAGCAGTACTTC.

The rearrangement uses TRBV2 and TRBJ2-5; D may be TRBD2 (7 bases). The CDR3 contains 15 residues. Trimming removed 6 bases at V and 5 bases at J, with 19 bases between. From germline, CDR1 is SNHLY and CDR2 FYNNEI. DNA of the CDR3: TGTGCCAGCAGCCAGGAGGGGGGGGGCCTGGAGACCCAGTACTTC. Its translation: CASSQEGGGLETQYF. Filled out from reference TRBV2 and TRBJ2-5, the complete variable domain reads EPEVTQTPSHQVTQMGQEVILRCVPISNHLYFYWYRQILGQKVEFLVSFYNNEISEKSEIFDDQFSVERPDGSNFTLKIRSTKLEDSAMYFCASSQEGGGLETQYFGPGTRLLVL.

This rearrangement joins TRBV5-1 to TRBJ2-1, with a possible D match to TRBD2 (7 bases). This CDR3 contains 12 residues. The V gene lost 3 bases and the J gene lost 9 bases, with 10 bases spanning the gap. CDR1 and CDR2 (germline): SGHRS, YFSETQ. CDR3 DNA: TGCGCCAGCAGCTGGGAGGGGGGTGAGCAGTTCTTC. Translated, it gives CASSWEGGEQFF. The complete variable domain, with remaining parts taken from reference TRBV5-1 and TRBJ2-1, reads KAGVTQTPRYLIKTRGQQVTLSCSPISGHRSVSWYQQTPGQGLQFLFEYFSETQRNKGNFPGRFSGRQFSNSRSEMNVSTLELGDSALYLCASSWEGGEQFFGPGTRLTVL.

The CDR3 DNA reads as TGTGCCAGCTCACCAGCCAGGGCAACTAATGAAAAACTGTTTTTT. It translates to CASSPARATNEKLFF. The rearrangement uses TRBV18 and TRBJ1-4; tentatively, D is TRBD1 (5 bases). The CDR3 has 15 amino acids. V was trimmed by 2 bases and J by 0 bases, leaving 7 bases between them. Germline V gene sequence: CDR1 KGHSH, CDR2 LQKENI. The full variable domain, with the rest looked up from reference TRBV18 and TRBJ1-4, is NAGVMQNPRHLVRRRGQEARLRCSPMKGHSHVYWYRQLPEEGLKFMVYLQKENIIDESGMPKERFSAEFPKEGPSILRIQQVVRGDSAAYFCASSPARATNEKLFFGSGTQLSVL.

The chain carries TRBV5-1 and TRBJ1-5; no definite D call. This CDR3 comprises 16 residues. Germline loops: CDR1 SGHRS, CDR2 YFSETQ. V was clipped by 0 bases and J by 3 bases, with 13 bases between them. The CDR3 loop is CASSLGEVPFNQPQHF. CDR3 coding DNA: TGCGCCAGCAGCTTGGGAGAGGTTCCTTTCAATCAGCCCCAGCATTTT.

This chain uses TRBV27 with TRBJ2-1, with TRBD2 identical over 10 bases. V shed 5 bases and J 4 bases; nucleotides not matched to a gene: 5. CDR3 length: 15 residues. The germline V gene has CDR1 MNHEY and CDR2 SMNVEV (reference sequence). The CDR3 sequence: CASSRSGGGYNEQFF. CDR3 DNA sequence: TGTGCCAGCAGTCGGAGCGGGGGGGGATACAATGAGCAGTTCTTC.

The gene calls are TRBV28 and TRBJ1-2; 12 bases map to TRBD1. Per germline, CDR1 MDHEN and CDR2 SYDVKM. The junction had 8 bases not matched to a gene; V was cut back by 5 bases and J by 7 bases. This CDR3 contains 15 residues. This CDR3 reads CASSRSGQGARGYTF. The CDR3 nucleotides read TGTGCCAGCAGTAGGTCGGGACAGGGGGCCCGTGGCTACACCTTC.

This sequence joins TRBV2 and TRBJ2-5; TRBD2 might be the D (7 bases). The CDR3 consists of 14 residues. Germline CDR1 is SNHLY and CDR2 is FYNNEI. Trimming stripped 0 bases from V and 10 bases from J, with 15 bases between. CDR3 DNA sequence: TGTGCCAGCAGTGAAGCGCGTGGGGGAGGGGGCCAGTACTTC. Translating gives CASSEARGGGGQYF.

The chain carries TRBV15 and TRBJ2-7, with 7 bases lining up with TRBD1. This CDR3 region has 15 residues. With V trimmed by 0 bases and J by 2 bases, 4 bases remained unmatched. Germline CDR1 and CDR2: LNHNV and YYDKDF (reference sequence). The CDR3 is CATSRERGGPYEQYF. CDR3 coding DNA: TGTGCCACCAGCAGAGAGCGAGGGGGCCCCTACGAGCAGTACTTC.

J is TRBJ1-1 and V is TRBV10-3, with a possible D match to TRBD1 (5 bases). Germline V gives CDR1 ENHRY, CDR2 SYGVKD. The CDR3 has 13 amino acids. Trimming stripped 10 bases from V and 4 bases from J, with 16 bases between. CDR3 loop: CASQAGQGTEAFF. The CDR3 DNA reads TGTGCCAGCCAGGCAGGGCAGGGCACTGAAGCTTTCTTT.

The chain couples TRBV19 to TRBJ2-7; 9 nucleotides agree with TRBD2. The germline V gene encodes CDR1 LNHDA and CDR2 SQIVND (reference sequence). The CDR3 extends over 15 amino acids. V gave up 3 bases and J gave up 4 bases; unmatched junction bases: 7. As DNA, the CDR3 is TGTGCCAGTAGTATCCACGAGCGGGGGGCATACGAGCAGTACTTC. It translates to CASSIHERGAYEQYF.

The rearrangement links TRBV3-1 (or the pseudogene TRBV3-2) to TRBJ2-1, with 9 bases matching TRBD1. The CDR3 has 16 residues. Germline CDR1 is LGHDT and CDR2 is YNNKEL (reference sequence). V shed 5 bases, J shed 5 bases, and the junction held 10 bases outside the gene matches. The CDR3 loop reads CASSMHGQGRNNEQFF. CDR3 DNA: TGTGCCAGCAGCATGCACGGACAGGGGCGGAACAATGAGCAGTTCTTC.

Here the CDR3 reads CASSPTGSTYGYTF. For the CDR3, the DNA is TGTGCCAGCAGTCCAACAGGGTCAACCTATGGCTACACCTTC. The chain joins TRBV6-5 to TRBJ1-2; D might be TRBD1 (6 bases). The V gene's germline CDR1 is MNHEY and CDR2 SVGAGI. Trimming took 5 bases from V and 4 from J, leaving 14 bases between them. CDR3 size: 14 residues.

The V call is TRBV7-8, the J call TRBJ1-1; a possible D gene is TRBD1 (5 bases). This CDR3 contains 18 residues. With 1 base removed from V and 2 bases from J, the gap between germline ends came to 20 bases. CDR1 is SGHVS and CDR2 is FQNEAQ in the germline V gene. CDR3 coding DNA: TGTGCCAGCAGCTTAGACCCAGGGCAAATTCGGAGAAACACTGAAGCTTTCTTT. It yields the protein CASSLDPGQIRRNTEAFF.

This chain links TRBV13 with TRBJ2-3, with 9 bases lining up with TRBD1. The CDR3 covers 15 residues. V dropped 0 bases and J dropped 4; count of bases not matched to a gene: 2. Germline-derived CDR1 and CDR2 are PRHDT and FYEKMQ (reference sequence). The DNA for the CDR3 is TGTGCCAGCAGCTTAGGTGGGGACAGGGCAGATACGCAGTATTTT. Translating it yields CASSLGGDRADTQYF. The full variable domain, its missing parts supplied by reference TRBV13 and TRBJ2-3, is AAGVIQSPRHLIKEKRETATLKCYPIPRHDTVYWYQQGPGQDPQFLISFYEKMQSDKGSIPDRFSAQQFSDYHSELNMSSLELGDSALYFCASSLGGDRADTQYFGPGTRLTVL.

The rearrangement uses TRBV23-1 and TRBJ2-6; TRBD1 might be the D (5 bases). TRBV23-1 is an ORF for which the function is uncertain. The CDR3 has 13 residues. V was cut by 11 bases and J by 2 bases, with 10 bases left in between. CDR3 sequence (DNA): TGCGCCCAGGGAAATACTGGGGCCAACGTCCTGACTTTC. Amino acids: CAQGNTGANVLTF.

The chain couples TRBV30 to TRBJ1-1, with unresolved D. CDR1 and CDR2 from the germline V gene are GTSNPN and SVGIG (reference sequence). The V end was cut by 5 bases, the J end by 3 bases, with 13 bases between. This CDR3 has 13 residues. CDR3 residues: CAWEEVAYTEAFF. The CDR3 nucleotides are TGTGCCTGGGAGGAAGTAGCGTACACTGAAGCTTTCTTT.